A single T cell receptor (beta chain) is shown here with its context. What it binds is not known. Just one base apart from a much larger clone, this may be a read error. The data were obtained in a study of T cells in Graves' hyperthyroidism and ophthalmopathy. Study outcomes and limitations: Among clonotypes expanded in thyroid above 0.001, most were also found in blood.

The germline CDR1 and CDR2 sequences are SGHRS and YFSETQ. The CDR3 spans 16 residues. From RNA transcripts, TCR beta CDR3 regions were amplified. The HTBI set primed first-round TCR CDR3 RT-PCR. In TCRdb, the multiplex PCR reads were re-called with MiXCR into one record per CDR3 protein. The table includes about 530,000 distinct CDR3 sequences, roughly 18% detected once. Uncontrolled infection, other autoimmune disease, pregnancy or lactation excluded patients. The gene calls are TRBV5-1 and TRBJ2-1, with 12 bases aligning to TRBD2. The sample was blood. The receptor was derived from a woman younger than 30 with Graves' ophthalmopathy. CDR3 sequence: CASSFLAGGSHNEQFF. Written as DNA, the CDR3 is TGTGCCAGCAGCTTCCTAGCGGGGGGGTCCCACAATGAGCAGTTCTTC.